Following are 2 T cell receptor beta chains from one sample sequenced in a study of CD8 T cell repertoires and HIV-1 epitope variants. The protocol was immunoSEQ multiplex PCR, while the TCRdb copy is restricted to in-frame clones and leaves out a portion. The sample shows about 3,000 clones, 55% to 75% of them seen only once. No antigen has been identified for these receptors. The material sequenced was cultured CD8+ T cells derived from PBMCs. These receptors were collected from a male donor with HIV.

The V and J genes are TRBV4-2 and TRBJ2-4, with D possibly matching TRBD1 (6 bases). The CDR3 is made up of 15 amino acids. CDR1 and CDR2 (germline): LGHNA, YNFKEQ. Trimming took 1 base from V and 4 from J, leaving 11 bases between them. Written as DNA, the CDR3 is TGTGCCAGCAGCCAAGTGGAAGGACAGAAAAACATTCAGTACTTC. Protein sequence: CASSQVEGQKNIQYF.

The rearrangement uses TRBV10-3 and TRBJ2-7; D is uncertain. The CDR3 covers 14 residues. CDR1 ENHRY and CDR2 SYGVKD come from the germline V gene. V lost 10 bases and J lost 5, with 21 bases in between. The DNA of the CDR3 is TGTGCCACACTCCCGTGGGTTGAAGCGCACGAGCAGTACTTC. It encodes CATLPWVEAHEQYF.